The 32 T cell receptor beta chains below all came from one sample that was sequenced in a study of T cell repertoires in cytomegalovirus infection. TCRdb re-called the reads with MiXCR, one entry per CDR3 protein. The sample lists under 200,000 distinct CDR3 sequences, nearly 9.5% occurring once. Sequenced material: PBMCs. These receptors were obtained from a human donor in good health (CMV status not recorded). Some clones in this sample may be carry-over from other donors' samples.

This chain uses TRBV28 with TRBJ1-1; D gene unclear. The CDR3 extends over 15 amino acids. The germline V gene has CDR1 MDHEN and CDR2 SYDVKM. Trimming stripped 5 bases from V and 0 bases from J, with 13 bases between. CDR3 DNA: TGTGCCAGCAGTCCCCCAAATGCCCTGAACACTGAAGCTTTCTTT. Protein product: CASSPPNALNTEAFF.

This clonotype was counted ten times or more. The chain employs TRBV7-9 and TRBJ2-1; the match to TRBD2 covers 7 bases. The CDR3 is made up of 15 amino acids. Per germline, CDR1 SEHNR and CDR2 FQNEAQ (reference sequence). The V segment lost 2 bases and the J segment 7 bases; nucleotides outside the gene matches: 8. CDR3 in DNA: TGTGCCAGCAGCTTAATCAGCGGGGATTGGAATGAGCAGTTCTTC. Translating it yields CASSLISGDWNEQFF.

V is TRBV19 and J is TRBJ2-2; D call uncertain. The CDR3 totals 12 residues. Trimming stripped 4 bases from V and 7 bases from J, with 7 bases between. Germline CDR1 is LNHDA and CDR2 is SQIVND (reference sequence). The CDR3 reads CASSNLGGELFF. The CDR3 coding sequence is TGTGCCAGTAGTAATTTGGGCGGGGAGCTGTTTTTT.

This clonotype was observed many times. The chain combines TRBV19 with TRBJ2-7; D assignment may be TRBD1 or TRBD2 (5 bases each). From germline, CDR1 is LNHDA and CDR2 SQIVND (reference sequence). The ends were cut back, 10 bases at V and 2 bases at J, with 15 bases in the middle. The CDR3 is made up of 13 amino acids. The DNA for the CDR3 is TGTGCCACCTGTCCGGGACGGACCTACGAGCAGTACTTC. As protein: CATCPGRTYEQYF. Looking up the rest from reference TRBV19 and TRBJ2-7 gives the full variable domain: DGGITQSPKYLFRKEGQNVTLSCEQNLNHDAMYWYRQDPGQGLRLIYYSQIVNDFQKGDIAEGYSVSREKKESFPLTVTSAQKNPTAFYLCATCPGRTYEQYFGPGTRLTVT.

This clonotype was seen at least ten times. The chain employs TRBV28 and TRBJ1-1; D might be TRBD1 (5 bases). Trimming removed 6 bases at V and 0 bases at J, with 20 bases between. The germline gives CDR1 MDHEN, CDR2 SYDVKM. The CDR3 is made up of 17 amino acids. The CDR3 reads CASSPSGQGAVNTEAFF. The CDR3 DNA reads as TGTGCCAGCAGCCCCTCGGGCCAGGGAGCTGTGAACACTGAAGCTTTCTTT.

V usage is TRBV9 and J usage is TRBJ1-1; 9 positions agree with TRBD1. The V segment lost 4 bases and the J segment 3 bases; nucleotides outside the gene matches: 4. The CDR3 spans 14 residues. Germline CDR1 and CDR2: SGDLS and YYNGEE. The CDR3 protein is CASSKGQGYTEAFF. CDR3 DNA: TGTGCCAGCAGCAAAGGACAGGGGTACACTGAAGCTTTCTTT.

The CDR3 spells CATRRAPSSTDTQYF. The DNA for the CDR3 is TGTGCCACCCGACGAGCCCCCTCTAGCACAGATACGCAGTATTTT. The chain links TRBV2 to TRBJ2-3, with D hard to call. CDR1 is SNHLY, CDR2 FYNNEI, per germline. The CDR3 has 15 amino acids. Trimming removed 10 bases at V and 0 bases at J, with 17 bases between.

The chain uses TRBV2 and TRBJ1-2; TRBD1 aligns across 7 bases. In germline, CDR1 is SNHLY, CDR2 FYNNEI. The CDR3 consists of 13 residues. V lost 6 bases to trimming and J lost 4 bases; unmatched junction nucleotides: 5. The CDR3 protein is CASRRDRFYGYTF. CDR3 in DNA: TGTGCCAGCAGGAGGGACAGATTCTATGGCTACACCTTC.

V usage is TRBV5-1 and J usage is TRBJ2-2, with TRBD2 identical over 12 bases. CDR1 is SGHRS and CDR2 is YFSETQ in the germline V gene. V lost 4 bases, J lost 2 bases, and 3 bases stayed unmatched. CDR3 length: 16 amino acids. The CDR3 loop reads CASSQTSGGNTGELFF. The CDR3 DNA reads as TGCGCCAGCAGCCAGACTAGCGGGGGTAACACCGGGGAGCTGTTTTTT.

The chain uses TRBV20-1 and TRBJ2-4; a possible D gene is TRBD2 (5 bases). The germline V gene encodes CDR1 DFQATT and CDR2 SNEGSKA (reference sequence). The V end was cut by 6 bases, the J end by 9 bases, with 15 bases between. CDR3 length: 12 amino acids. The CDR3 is CSAIARGSIQYF. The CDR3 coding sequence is TGCAGTGCCATCGCCCGGGGAAGCATTCAGTACTTC.

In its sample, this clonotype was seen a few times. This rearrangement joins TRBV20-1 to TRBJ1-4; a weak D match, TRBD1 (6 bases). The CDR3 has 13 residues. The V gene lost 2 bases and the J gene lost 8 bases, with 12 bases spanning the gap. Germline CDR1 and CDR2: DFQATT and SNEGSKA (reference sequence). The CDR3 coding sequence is TGCAGTGCTAGATGGGGGGCGGACGAAAAACTGTTTTTT. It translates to CSARWGADEKLFF.

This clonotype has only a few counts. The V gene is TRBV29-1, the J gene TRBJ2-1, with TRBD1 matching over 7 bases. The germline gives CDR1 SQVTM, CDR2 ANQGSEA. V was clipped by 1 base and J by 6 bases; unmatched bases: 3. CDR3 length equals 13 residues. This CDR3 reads CSVEGDRVNEQFF. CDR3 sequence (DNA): TGCAGCGTTGAAGGAGACAGGGTCAATGAGCAGTTCTTC.

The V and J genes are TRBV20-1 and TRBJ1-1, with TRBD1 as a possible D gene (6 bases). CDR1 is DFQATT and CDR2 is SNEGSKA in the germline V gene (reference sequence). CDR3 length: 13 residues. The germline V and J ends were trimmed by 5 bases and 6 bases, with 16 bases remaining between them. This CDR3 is CSAEGGGGAEAFF. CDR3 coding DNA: TGCAGTGCTGAGGGGGGTGGGGGGGCTGAAGCTTTCTTT.

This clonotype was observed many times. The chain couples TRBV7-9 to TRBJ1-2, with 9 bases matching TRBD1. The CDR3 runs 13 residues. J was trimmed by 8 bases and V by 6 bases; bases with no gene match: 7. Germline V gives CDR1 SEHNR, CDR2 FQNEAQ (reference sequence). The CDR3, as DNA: TGTGCCAGCAGACCCGGGACAGGGTCCGGCTACACCTTC. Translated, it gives CASRPGTGSGYTF.

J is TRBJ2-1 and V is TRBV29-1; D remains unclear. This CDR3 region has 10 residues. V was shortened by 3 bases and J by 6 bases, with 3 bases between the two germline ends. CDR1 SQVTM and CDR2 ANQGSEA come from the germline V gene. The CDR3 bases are TGCAGCGTTGAGGCCAATGAGCAGTTCTTC. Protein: CSVEANEQFF.

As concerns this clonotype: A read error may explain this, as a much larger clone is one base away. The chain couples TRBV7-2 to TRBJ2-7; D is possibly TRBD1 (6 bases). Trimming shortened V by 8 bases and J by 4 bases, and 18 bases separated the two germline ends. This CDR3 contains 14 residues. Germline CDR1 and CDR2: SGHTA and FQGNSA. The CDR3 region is CASGPGTRLYEQYF. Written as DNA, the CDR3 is TGTGCCAGCGGCCCCGGGACACGGTTGTACGAGCAGTACTTC.

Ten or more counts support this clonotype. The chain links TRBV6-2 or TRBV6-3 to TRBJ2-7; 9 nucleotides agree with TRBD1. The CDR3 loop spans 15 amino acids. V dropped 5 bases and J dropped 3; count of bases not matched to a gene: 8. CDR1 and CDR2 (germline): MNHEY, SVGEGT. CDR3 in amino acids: CASSDRDRDYYEQYF. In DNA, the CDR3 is TGTGCCAGCAGTGACCGGGACAGGGACTACTACGAGCAGTACTTC.

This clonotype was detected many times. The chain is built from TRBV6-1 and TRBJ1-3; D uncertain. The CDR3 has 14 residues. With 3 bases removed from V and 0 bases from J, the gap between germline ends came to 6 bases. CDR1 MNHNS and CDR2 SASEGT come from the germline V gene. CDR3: CASSDEYSGNTIYF. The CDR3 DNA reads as TGTGCCAGCAGTGATGAATACTCTGGAAACACCATATATTTT.

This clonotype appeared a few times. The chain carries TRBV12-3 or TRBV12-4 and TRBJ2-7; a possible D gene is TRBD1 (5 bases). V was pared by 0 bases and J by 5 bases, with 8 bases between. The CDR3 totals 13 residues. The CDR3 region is CASSLAARDEQYF. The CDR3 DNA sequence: TGTGCCAGCAGTTTAGCTGCCAGGGACGAGCAGTACTTC.

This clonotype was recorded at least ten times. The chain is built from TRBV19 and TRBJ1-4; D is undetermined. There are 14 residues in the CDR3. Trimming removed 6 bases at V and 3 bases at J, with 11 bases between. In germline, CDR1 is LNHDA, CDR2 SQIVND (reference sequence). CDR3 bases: TGTGCCAGTAGATTTCTTCAGCCTAATGAAAAACTGTTTTTT. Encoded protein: CASRFLQPNEKLFF.

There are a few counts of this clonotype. The CDR3 loop reads CASSLWGQGPPAPSNEQYF. The CDR3 bases are TGTGCCAGCAGTTTATGGGGACAGGGCCCGCCGGCGCCTTCCAACGAGCAGTACTTC. This chain joins TRBV28 and TRBJ2-7; 9 bases align to TRBD1. The CDR3 covers 19 residues. The germline V gene encodes CDR1 MDHEN and CDR2 SYDVKM. V lost 0 bases, J lost 5 bases, and 17 bases stayed unmatched.

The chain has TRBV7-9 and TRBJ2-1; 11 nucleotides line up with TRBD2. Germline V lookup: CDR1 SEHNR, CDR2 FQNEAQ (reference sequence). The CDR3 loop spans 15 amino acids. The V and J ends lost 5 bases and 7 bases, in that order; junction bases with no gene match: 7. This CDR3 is CASSRLAGGPNEQFF. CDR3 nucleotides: TGTGCCAGCAGCAGATTAGCGGGGGGGCCAAATGAGCAGTTCTTC.

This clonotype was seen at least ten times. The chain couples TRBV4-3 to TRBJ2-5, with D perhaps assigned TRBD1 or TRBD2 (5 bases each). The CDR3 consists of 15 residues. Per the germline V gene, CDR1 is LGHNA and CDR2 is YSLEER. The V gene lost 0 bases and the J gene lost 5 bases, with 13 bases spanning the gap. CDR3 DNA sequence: TGCGCCAGCAGCCAAGATGGGCAGGGCGGGGAGACCCAGTACTTC. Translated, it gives CASSQDGQGGETQYF.

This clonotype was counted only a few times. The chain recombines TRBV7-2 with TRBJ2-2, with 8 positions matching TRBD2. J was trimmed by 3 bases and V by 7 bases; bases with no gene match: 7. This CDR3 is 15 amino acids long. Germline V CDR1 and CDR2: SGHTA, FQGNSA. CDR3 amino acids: CASKLLAADTGELFF. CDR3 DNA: TGTGCCAGCAAACTACTAGCGGCCGACACCGGGGAGCTGTTTTTT.

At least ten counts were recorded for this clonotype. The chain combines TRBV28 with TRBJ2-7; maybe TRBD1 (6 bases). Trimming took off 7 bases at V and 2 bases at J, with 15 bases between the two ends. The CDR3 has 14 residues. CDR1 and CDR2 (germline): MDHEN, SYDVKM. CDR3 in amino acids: CASTLPGAAYEQYF. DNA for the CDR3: TGTGCCAGCACACTCCCAGGGGCGGCCTACGAGCAGTACTTC.

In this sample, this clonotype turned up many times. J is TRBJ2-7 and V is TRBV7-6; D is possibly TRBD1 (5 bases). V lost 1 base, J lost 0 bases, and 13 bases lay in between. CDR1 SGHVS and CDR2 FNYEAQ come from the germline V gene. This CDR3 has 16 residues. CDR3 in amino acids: CASSLVGLESSYEQYF. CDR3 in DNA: TGTGCCAGCAGCTTAGTGGGGCTGGAGAGCTCCTACGAGCAGTACTTC.

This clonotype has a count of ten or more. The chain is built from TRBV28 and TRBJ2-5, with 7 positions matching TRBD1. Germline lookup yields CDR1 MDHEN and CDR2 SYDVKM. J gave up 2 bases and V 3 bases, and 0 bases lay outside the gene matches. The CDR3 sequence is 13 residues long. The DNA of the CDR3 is TGTGCCAGCAGTTTGGACAGGCAAGAGACCCAGTACTTC. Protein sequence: CASSLDRQETQYF.

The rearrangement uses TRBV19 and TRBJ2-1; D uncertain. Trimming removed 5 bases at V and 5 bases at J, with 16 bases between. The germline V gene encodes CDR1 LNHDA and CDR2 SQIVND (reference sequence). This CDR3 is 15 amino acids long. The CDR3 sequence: CASSESLKSNNEQFF. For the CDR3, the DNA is TGTGCCAGTAGTGAATCACTAAAATCGAACAATGAGCAGTTCTTC.

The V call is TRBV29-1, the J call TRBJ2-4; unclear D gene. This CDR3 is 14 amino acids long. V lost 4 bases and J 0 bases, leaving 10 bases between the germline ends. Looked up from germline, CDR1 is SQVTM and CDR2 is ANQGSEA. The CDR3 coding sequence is TGCAGCGTTGTGGGGAAACTAGCCAAAAACATTCAGTACTTC. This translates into CSVVGKLAKNIQYF.

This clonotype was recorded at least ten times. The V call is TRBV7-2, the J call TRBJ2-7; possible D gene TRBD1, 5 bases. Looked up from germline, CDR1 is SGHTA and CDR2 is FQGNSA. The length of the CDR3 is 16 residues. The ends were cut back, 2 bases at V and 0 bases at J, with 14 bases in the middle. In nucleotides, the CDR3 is TGTGCCAGCAGCTTAAGTGACAGCCGAATCTCCTACGAGCAGTACTTC. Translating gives CASSLSDSRISYEQYF.

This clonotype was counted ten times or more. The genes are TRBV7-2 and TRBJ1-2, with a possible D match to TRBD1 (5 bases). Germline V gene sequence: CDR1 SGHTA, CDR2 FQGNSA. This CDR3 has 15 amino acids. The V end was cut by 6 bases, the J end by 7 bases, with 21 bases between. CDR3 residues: CASRSTGTFVSGYTF. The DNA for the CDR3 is TGTGCCAGCAGGTCAACCGGGACGTTTGTCTCTGGCTACACCTTC.

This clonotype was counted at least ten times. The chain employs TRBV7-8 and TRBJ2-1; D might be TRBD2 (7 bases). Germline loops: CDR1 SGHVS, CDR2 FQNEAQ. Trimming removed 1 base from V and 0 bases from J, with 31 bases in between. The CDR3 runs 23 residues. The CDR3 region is CASSLGGRGTLSRRRSSYNEQFF. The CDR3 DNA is TGTGCCAGCAGCTTAGGTGGGCGGGGGACACTTTCTCGTCGGAGAAGCTCCTACAATGAGCAGTTCTTC. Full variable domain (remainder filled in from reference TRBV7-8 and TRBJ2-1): GAGVSQSPRYKVAKRGQDVALRCDPISGHVSLFWYQQALGQGPEFLTYFQNEAQLDKSGLPSDRFFAERPEGSVSTLKIQRTQQEDSAVYLCASSLGGRGTLSRRRSSYNEQFFGPGTRLTVL.